The 24 T cell receptor beta chains reported below all come from one sample, sequenced in a study of shared clonotypes between healthy human individuals. The assay was immunoSEQ multiplex PCR, and TCRdb's table has in-frame clones only and misses some. The data contain about 2,500,000 clones, roughly nine tenths of them singletons. Sequencing input: naive CD4+ T cells sorted from blood. The subset was: CD45RA+ positively selected. These receptors all stem from a man younger than 35 in good health.

The chain links TRBV7-9 to TRBJ2-2, with 7 bases fitting TRBD1. Per germline, CDR1 SEHNR and CDR2 FQNEAQ (reference sequence). The CDR3 length is 17 residues. J gave up 7 bases and V 4 bases, and 15 bases lay outside the gene matches. CDR3 DNA: TGTGCCAGCAGCTCAGGACGACAGGGAAAGTCAATCGGGGAGCTGTTTTTT. Translated: CASSSGRQGKSIGELFF. Variable domain in full (rest from reference TRBV7-9 and TRBJ2-2): DTGVSQNPRHKITKRGQNVTFRCDPISEHNRLYWYRQTLGQGPEFLTYFQNEAQLEKSRLLSDRFSAERPKGSFSTLEIQRTEQGDSAMYLCASSSGRQGKSIGELFFGEGSRLTVL.

V usage is TRBV28 and J usage is TRBJ2-5; 14 bases are a match to TRBD2. The last part of the DNA fits TRBJ2-7 better; the J call may be wrong. Germline CDR1 MDHEN, CDR2 SYDVKM. The CDR3 is made up of 17 amino acids. The chain's CDR3 is CASSPGLAGGRAYEQYF. The CDR3 nucleotides are TGTGCCAGCAGTCCAGGACTAGCGGGAGGCCGGGCCTACGAGCAGTACTTC.

This sequence joins TRBV6-5 and TRBJ2-2; 10 nucleotides match TRBD1. There are 14 residues in the CDR3. In germline, CDR1 is MNHEY, CDR2 SVGAGI. J was trimmed by 8 bases and V by 6 bases; bases with no gene match: 6. The CDR3 sequence is CASRNRDRGGELFF. The CDR3 bases are TGTGCCAGCAGAAATAGGGACAGGGGAGGGGAGCTGTTTTTT.

This sequence joins TRBV7-2 and TRBJ2-3; D not certain. Germline CDR1 reads SGHTA; CDR2 reads FQGNSA. The CDR3 sequence is 15 residues long. V lost 3 bases, J lost 4 bases, and 14 bases lay in between. The chain's CDR3 is CASSFSQKTADTQYF. CDR3 DNA sequence: TGTGCCAGCAGCTTTTCGCAGAAGACGGCAGATACGCAGTATTTT.

J is TRBJ2-5 and V is TRBV6-5; the match to TRBD1 covers 9 bases. CDR3 length: 13 amino acids. From germline, CDR1 is MNHEY and CDR2 SVGAGI. J was trimmed by 5 bases and V by 6 bases; bases with no gene match: 4. The CDR3 sequence: CASRGQGRETQYF. CDR3 DNA sequence: TGTGCCAGCAGGGGACAGGGTCGCGAGACCCAGTACTTC.

V is TRBV5-6 and J is TRBJ2-1; D not resolved. V was pared by 0 bases and J by 4 bases, with 5 bases between. Germline assignment: CDR1 SGHDT and CDR2 YYEEEE. CDR3 length: 13 amino acids. In DNA form, the CDR3 reads TGTGCCAGCAGCTTGGAGTTTTACAATGAGCAGTTCTTC. Its protein product is CASSLEFYNEQFF.

The chain carries TRBV6-5 and TRBJ1-6; 7 bases are a match to TRBD1. Germline V lookup: CDR1 MNHEY, CDR2 SVGAGI. V shed 5 bases, J shed 8 bases, and the junction held 9 bases outside the gene matches. This CDR3 is built from 15 residues. The CDR3 loop is CASSAGTVGYSPLHF. Written as DNA, the CDR3 is TGTGCCAGCAGTGCAGGGACAGTTGGGTATTCACCCCTCCACTTT.

This sequence joins TRBV6-6 and TRBJ2-2; D unclear. The V and J ends lost 2 bases and 8 bases respectively, with 12 bases between them. CDR3 length equals 14 residues. Germline V lookup: CDR1 MNHNY, CDR2 SVGAGI (reference sequence). The CDR3 sequence: CASSYSLGSGELFF. The CDR3 DNA sequence: TGTGCCAGCAGTTACAGCCTAGGTTCTGGGGAGCTGTTTTTT.

V is TRBV5-5 and J is TRBJ2-7; a weak D match, TRBD2 (5 bases). The V gene's germline CDR1 is SGHKS and CDR2 YYEKEE (reference sequence). The V end lost 3 bases, the J end lost 6 bases, and 19 bases lay between the germline ends. The CDR3 contains 15 residues. The CDR3 nucleotides are TGTGCCAGCAGCTCCCTGACGGGCTGGGGAGTCGAGCAGTACTTC. It codes for CASSSLTGWGVEQYF. The full variable domain, rest sourced from reference TRBV5-5 and TRBJ2-7, is DAGVTQSPTHLIKTRGQQVTLRCSPISGHKSVSWYQQVLGQGPQFIFQYYEKEERGRGNFPDRFSARQFPNYSSELNVNALLLGDSALYLCASSSLTGWGVEQYFGPGTRLTVT.

This chain links TRBV11-2 with TRBJ2-5; 11 positions match TRBD2. The CDR3 length is 15 residues. V gave up 2 bases and J gave up 6 bases; unmatched junction bases: 5. The germline V gene encodes CDR1 SGHAT and CDR2 FQNNGV. The CDR3 sequence is CASSLLAGGPQTQYF. CDR3 sequence (DNA): TGTGCCAGCAGCTTATTAGCGGGGGGGCCCCAGACCCAGTACTTC.

The chain is built from TRBV18 and TRBJ1-1; perhaps TRBD1 as D (6 bases). This CDR3 has 14 amino acids. V lost 6 bases to trimming and J lost 6 bases, with 17 bases between them. Germline assignment: CDR1 KGHSH and CDR2 LQKENI. The CDR3 loop reads CASSLWGATAEAFF. CDR3 sequence (DNA): TGTGCCAGCTCCCTTTGGGGGGCAACAGCTGAAGCTTTCTTT. The full variable domain, completed using reference TRBV18 and TRBJ1-1, is NAGVMQNPRHLVRRRGQEARLRCSPMKGHSHVYWYRQLPEEGLKFMVYLQKENIIDESGMPKERFSAEFPKEGPSILRIQQVVRGDSAAYFCASSLWGATAEAFFGQGTRLTVV.

This chain links TRBV10-3 with TRBJ2-5; 7 bases agree with TRBD1. Germline V gene data show CDR1 as ENHRY and CDR2 as SYGVKD. The CDR3 extends over 14 amino acids. V was clipped by 5 bases and J by 5 bases; unmatched bases: 8. CDR3 sequence reads: CAISPTGTRETQYF. As DNA, the CDR3 is TGTGCCATCAGTCCGACAGGGACAAGGGAGACCCAGTACTTC.

The genes are TRBV19 and TRBJ1-6; 7 nucleotides line up with TRBD1. This CDR3 comprises 17 residues. Germline loops: CDR1 LNHDA, CDR2 SQIVND (reference sequence). The J segment lost 2 bases and the V segment lost 6 bases, leaving 10 bases of the junction unmatched. The CDR3 loop reads CASSPLRGQTYNSPLHF. The CDR3 nucleotides read TGTGCCAGTAGCCCCTTGAGGGGGCAAACCTATAATTCACCCCTCCACTTT.

The V and J genes are TRBV4-1 and TRBJ2-7; D remains unclear. The CDR3 has 15 residues. V gave up 4 bases and J gave up 0 bases, with 13 bases separating them. Germline V lookup: CDR1 MGHRA, CDR2 YSYEKL. CDR3: CASSLQMTDSYEQYF. The CDR3 bases are TGCGCCAGCAGCCTTCAAATGACTGACTCCTACGAGCAGTACTTC.

The V and J genes are TRBV7-9 and TRBJ2-7, with a possible D match to TRBD2 (6 bases). The CDR3 runs 13 residues. The V gene lost 5 bases and the J gene lost 2 bases, with 10 bases spanning the gap. The germline gives CDR1 SEHNR, CDR2 FQNEAQ (reference sequence). CDR3 coding DNA: TGTGCCAGCAGCGCGGGGCTTCCCTACGAGCAGTACTTC. It specifies CASSAGLPYEQYF.

With respect to this clone: The sample carries other DNA sequences with the same CDR3. The chain couples TRBV5-1 to TRBJ1-3; D ambiguous. Germline V gene data show CDR1 as SGHRS and CDR2 as YFSETQ. CDR3 length: 15 residues. Trimming took off 0 bases at V and 0 bases at J, with 7 bases between the two ends. The CDR3: CASSLDGGSGNTIYF. The DNA of the CDR3 is TGCGCCAGCAGCTTGGACGGTGGCTCTGGAAACACCATATATTTT.

This clone appeared a single time. The V call is TRBV29-1, the J call TRBJ1-1; possible D gene TRBD1, 5 bases. CDR3 length: 13 amino acids. Trimming cost V 7 bases and J 1 base, with 13 bases left between them. CDR1 is SQVTM and CDR2 is ANQGSEA in the germline V gene. For the CDR3, the DNA is TGCAGCGGGCGGGGACGACAGAACACTGAAGCTTTCTTT. This gives the protein CSGRGRQNTEAFF.

The J gene is TRBJ2-7, the V gene TRBV5-1, with D unresolved. The germline V and J ends were trimmed by 0 bases and 1 base, with 5 bases remaining between them. The CDR3 runs 13 residues. Germline V CDR1 and CDR2: SGHRS, YFSETQ. The CDR3 DNA reads as TGCGCCAGCAGCTTGGACGCATCCTACGAGCAGTACTTC. The encoded protein is CASSLDASYEQYF.

The J gene is TRBJ2-5, the V gene TRBV6-1; 7 bases are shared with TRBD1. V shed 9 bases and J 5 bases; nucleotides not matched to a gene: 9. There are 13 residues in the CDR3. Germline V CDR1 and CDR2: MNHNS, SASEGT. CDR3 in DNA: TGTGCCAGTCGAGGACAGGTTACGGAGACCCAGTACTTC. It yields the protein CASRGQVTETQYF.

The CDR3 spells CASSLEDWGRDTQYF. The CDR3 coding sequence is TGTGCCAGCAGTTTAGAGGACTGGGGGAGGGATACGCAGTATTTT. The J gene is TRBJ2-3, the V gene TRBV28, with D maybe TRBD2 (6 bases). The germline gives CDR1 MDHEN, CDR2 SYDVKM. The CDR3 is 15 amino acids. The V end was cut by 2 bases, the J end by 6 bases, with 15 bases between.

The chain links TRBV2 to TRBJ2-2; TRBD1 is a possible D gene (6 bases). Looked up from germline, CDR1 is SNHLY and CDR2 is FYNNEI. The CDR3 is made up of 15 amino acids. Trimming stripped 7 bases from V and 5 bases from J, with 17 bases between. CDR3 region: CASIPTGGGTGELFF. CDR3 sequence (DNA): TGTGCCAGCATCCCGACAGGCGGAGGTACCGGGGAGCTGTTTTTT. The full variable domain, with the rest looked up from reference TRBV2 and TRBJ2-2, is EPEVTQTPSHQVTQMGQEVILRCVPISNHLYFYWYRQILGQKVEFLVSFYNNEISEKSEIFDDQFSVERPDGSNFTLKIRSTKLEDSAMYFCASIPTGGGTGELFFGEGSRLTVL.

There are a few counts of this clone. The rearrangement links TRBV21-1 to TRBJ1-1; the D call in the table, TRBD1, was not verified against the DNA. TRBV21-1 is a pseudogene segment. The CDR3 is made up of 15 amino acids. CDR3 amino acids: CASSKGQGENTEAFF. The CDR3 DNA sequence: TGTGCCAGCAGCAAGGGACAGGGGGAGAACACTGAAGCTTTCTTT.

The genes are TRBV28 and TRBJ2-1; TRBD1 agrees at 9 bases. Germline CDR1 and CDR2: MDHEN and SYDVKM. The CDR3 consists of 14 residues. V lost 5 bases to trimming and J lost 9 bases; unmatched junction nucleotides: 8. CDR3 in DNA: TGTGCCAGCAGTGATCCGGGACAGGGAATTGAGCAGTTCTTC. This translates into CASSDPGQGIEQFF. Supplemented by reference TRBV28 and TRBJ2-1, the full variable domain reads DVKVTQSSRYLVKRTGEKVFLECVQDMDHENMFWYRQDPGLGLRLIYFSYDVKMKEKGDIPEGYSVSREKKERFSLILESASTNQTSMYLCASSDPGQGIEQFFGPGTRLTVL.

The CDR3: CASRPSGGTYEQYF. The CDR3 DNA reads as TGTGCCAGCAGACCTAGCGGAGGGACCTACGAGCAGTACTTC. This rearrangement joins TRBV6-5 to TRBJ2-7; TRBD2 matches 7 bases. V gave up 6 bases and J gave up 2 bases; unmatched junction bases: 7. The CDR3 has 14 amino acids. The germline V gene encodes CDR1 MNHEY and CDR2 SVGAGI.